This entry lists 8 T cell receptor beta chains sequenced from one sample in a study of blood T cell repertoires in COVID-19. Profiled with immunoSEQ multiplex PCR; TCRdb holds only in-frame clones, not every one. This table has 450,000 to 500,000 clones, approximately 85% appearing once. The sequenced sample consisted of peripheral blood. These receptors all come from a human donor in a cohort sampled during active COVID-19.

This chain connects TRBV14 to TRBJ1-2; D may be TRBD1 (5 bases). V lost 2 bases and J 11 bases, leaving 12 bases between the germline ends. Germline loops: CDR1 SGHDN, CDR2 FVKESK. The CDR3 has 12 residues. CDR3 sequence reads: CASSQPGLSYTF. CDR3 coding DNA: TGTGCCAGCAGCCAACCGGGACTCAGTTACACCTTC.

This chain joins TRBV6-1 and TRBJ1-6; 7 positions match TRBD1. Germline assignment: CDR1 MNHNS and CDR2 SASEGT. J lost 0 bases, V lost 0 bases, and 5 bases had no gene match. The CDR3 has 18 residues. CDR3 DNA: TGTGCCAGCAGTGAAGCGGGACAGTGGCACTCCTATAATTCACCCCTCCACTTT. Residues: CASSEAGQWHSYNSPLHF.

The chain is built from TRBV30 and TRBJ1-1; D not resolved. Deletions cut 2 bases from V and 1 base from J, with 8 bases between. There are 13 residues in the CDR3. From germline, CDR1 is GTSNPN and CDR2 SVGIG (reference sequence). The CDR3: CAWSIAGNTEAFF. The CDR3 DNA is TGTGCCTGGAGTATCGCAGGGAACACTGAAGCTTTCTTT.

V gene TRBV2 combines with J gene TRBJ2-1; TRBD2 is a possible D gene (5 bases). The CDR3 sequence is 14 residues long. Germline CDR1 is SNHLY and CDR2 is FYNNEI. V was trimmed by 8 bases and J by 1 base, leaving 12 bases between them. In nucleotides, the CDR3 is TGTGCCAGCTTGAGGGAGCGGTCCTACAATGAGCAGTTCTTC. Translating gives CASLRERSYNEQFF.

The chain couples TRBV18 to TRBJ2-7; tentatively, D is TRBD2 (5 bases). CDR1 KGHSH and CDR2 LQKENI come from the germline V gene. Trimming left V 0 bases short and J 3 bases short, with 6 bases between. This CDR3 is 13 amino acids long. CDR3 nucleotide sequence: TGTGCCAGCTCACCACCTAGCGTCTACGAGCAGTACTTC. It specifies CASSPPSVYEQYF. Together with reference TRBV18 and TRBJ2-7, the CDR3 gives the full variable domain: NAGVMQNPRHLVRRRGQEARLRCSPMKGHSHVYWYRQLPEEGLKFMVYLQKENIIDESGMPKERFSAEFPKEGPSILRIQQVVRGDSAAYFCASSPPSVYEQYFGPGTRLTVT.

The J gene is TRBJ2-2, the V gene TRBV24-1, with D possibly TRBD1 on 6 matching bases. Germline V gene sequence: CDR1 KGHDR, CDR2 SFDVKD. Trimming removed 1 base at V and 6 bases at J, with 14 bases between. The CDR3 length is 16 residues. This chain's CDR3 is CATSDFNRALAGELFF. CDR3 sequence (DNA): TGTGCCACCAGTGATTTCAACAGGGCTTTAGCCGGGGAGCTGTTTTTT.

V usage is TRBV21-1 and J usage is TRBJ1-3. TRBV21-1 is annotated as a pseudogene. The CDR3 contains 19 residues. The CDR3 DNA follows: TGTGCCAGCAGCAAAATAAAGATGCCCAGCGTTCTTCCACGAAACACCATATATTTT. It yields the protein CASSKIKMPSVLPRNTIYF.

The chain uses TRBV7-9 and TRBJ1-1, with TRBD1 identical over 7 bases. The CDR3 runs 15 residues. Germline CDR1 reads SEHNR; CDR2 reads FQNEAQ (reference sequence). V was clipped by 2 bases and J by 2 bases; unmatched bases: 5. CDR3 in DNA: TGTGCCAGCAGCTTATTGACAGGGCCCAACACTGAAGCTTTCTTT. Residues: CASSLLTGPNTEAFF.